These 20 T cell receptor beta chains were sequenced from one sample in a study of blood T cell repertoires in COVID-19 (dated by TCRdb to the early 2020s). The method was the immunoSEQ multiplex PCR assay. TCRdb took over this immuneACCESS table, retaining in-frame rearrangements with V and J assigned. Such tables are incomplete; in checked studies, under half of the missing clones stem from an unresolved V gene, and the remainder is unexplained. The sample data list over 110,000 clones, and about 89% of these were observed just once. The leading ten clones occupy about 11% of the sample. The specimen sequenced was PBMCs or T cells enriched from blood (not recorded which). The origin of the receptors is a man between 60 and 75 years old who had recovered from COVID-19.

The V gene is TRBV3-1 (or the pseudogene TRBV3-2), the J gene TRBJ1-1, with D maybe TRBD1 (5 bases). There are 13 residues in the CDR3. Trimming removed 1 base from V and 11 bases from J, with 14 bases in between. Germline-derived CDR1 and CDR2 are LGHDT and YNNKEL (reference sequence). The CDR3 protein is CASSQVNQAGAFF. As DNA, the CDR3 is TGTGCCAGCAGCCAAGTTAACCAGGCAGGGGCTTTCTTT.

The chain links TRBV5-1 to TRBJ2-7; D is perhaps TRBD2 (5 bases). V lost 4 bases and J lost 5, with 16 bases in between. Germline-derived CDR1 and CDR2 are SGHRS and YFSETQ. This CDR3 is 14 amino acids long. The DNA for the CDR3 is TGCGCCAGCAGCCAAGTACTGCCGGGGAACGAGCAGTACTTC. Translation: CASSQVLPGNEQYF. The entire variable domain, with the rest obtained from reference TRBV5-1 and TRBJ2-7, is as follows: KAGVTQTPRYLIKTRGQQVTLSCSPISGHRSVSWYQQTPGQGLQFLFEYFSETQRNKGNFPGRFSGRQFSNSRSEMNVSTLELGDSALYLCASSQVLPGNEQYFGPGTRLTVT.

The chain employs TRBV24-1 and TRBJ2-5; TRBD2 agrees at 7 bases. The J segment lost 5 bases and the V segment lost 2 bases, leaving 7 bases of the junction unmatched. The germline V gene encodes CDR1 KGHDR and CDR2 SFDVKD. The CDR3 sequence is 15 residues long. CDR3 residues: CATSDSAGAGETQYF. The CDR3 nucleotides read TGTGCCACCAGTGATTCCGCGGGAGCGGGGGAGACCCAGTACTTC.

V gene TRBV7-4 combines with J gene TRBJ2-4; a weak D match, TRBD2 (5 bases). The germline V gene encodes CDR1 SGHVT and CDR2 SQSDAQ. CDR3 size: 16 residues. V was shortened by 6 bases and J by 2 bases, with 17 bases between the two germline ends. CDR3 bases: TGTGCCAGCAGATCACCTAGCTTCCGATCCAAAAACATTCAGTACTTC. Amino acids: CASRSPSFRSKNIQYF.

J is TRBJ1-5 and V is TRBV30, with TRBD1 as a possible D gene (6 bases). V was trimmed by 2 bases and J by 6 bases, leaving 20 bases between them. Per germline, CDR1 GTSNPN and CDR2 SVGIG (reference sequence). The CDR3 length is 16 residues. CDR3 in DNA: TGTGCCTGGAGTTCCAGGGGCCTACAGTCGAGTCAGCCCCAGCATTTT. It encodes CAWSSRGLQSSQPQHF.

In this sample, this clone turned up once. The chain combines TRBV2 with TRBJ1-3, with D unresolved. From germline, CDR1 is SNHLY and CDR2 FYNNEI. Trimming took 4 bases from V and 2 from J, leaving 9 bases between them. The CDR3 covers 14 residues. CDR3 protein: CASSVTRTGNTIYF. The CDR3 DNA reads TGTGCCAGCAGTGTTACACGTACTGGAAACACCATATATTTT.

This clone was seen only once. The chain has TRBV15 and TRBJ1-1; 11 bases line up with TRBD1. Trimming cost V 1 base and J 4 bases; bases outside gene matches: 2. Per the germline V gene, CDR1 is LNHNV and CDR2 is YYDKDF (reference sequence). The CDR3 is 15 amino acids. The CDR3 DNA is TGTGCCACCAGCAGAGGGACAGGGGGCCTCACTGAAGCTTTCTTT. Residues: CATSRGTGGLTEAFF.

The chain joins TRBV5-4 to TRBJ2-3; tentatively, D is TRBD1 (5 bases). Deletions cut 0 bases from V and 6 bases from J, with 8 bases between. The CDR3 has 13 residues. Germline assignment: CDR1 SGHNT and CDR2 YYREEE (reference sequence). The CDR3, as DNA: TGTGCCAGCAGCTTGGGAGCAGGGGATACGCAGTATTTT. Protein sequence: CASSLGAGDTQYF.

This rearrangement joins TRBV11-2 to TRBJ1-1, with 10 bases lining up with TRBD1. Germline trimming cut 3 bases from V and 6 bases from J; bases unmatched to any gene: 7. Germline assignment: CDR1 SGHAT and CDR2 FQNNGV. This CDR3 has 15 residues. The CDR3 sequence: CASSFPGQGSPEAFF. CDR3 coding DNA: TGTGCCAGCAGCTTTCCGGGACAGGGGAGCCCTGAAGCTTTCTTT.

This chain links TRBV6-5 with TRBJ1-5; TRBD1 agrees at 7 bases. Looked up from germline, CDR1 is MNHEY and CDR2 is SVGAGI. V dropped 7 bases and J dropped 3; count of bases not matched to a gene: 6. The CDR3 contains 14 residues. CDR3: CASMPDRLNQPQHF. In DNA form, the CDR3 reads TGTGCCAGCATGCCGGACAGGCTCAATCAGCCCCAGCATTTT.

The chain is built from TRBV5-5 and TRBJ2-1; D perhaps matches TRBD2 (5 bases). Germline-derived CDR1 and CDR2 are SGHKS and YYEKEE (reference sequence). V was pared by 3 bases and J by 8 bases, with 18 bases between. The CDR3 length is 15 residues. The CDR3 loop reads CASSSKQRTLDEQFF. CDR3 in DNA: TGTGCCAGCAGCTCCAAACAGCGGACCCTAGATGAGCAGTTCTTC.

The genes are TRBV19 and TRBJ2-7; 9 bases match TRBD1. The J segment lost 6 bases and the V segment lost 4 bases, leaving 7 bases of the junction unmatched. In germline, CDR1 is LNHDA, CDR2 SQIVND (reference sequence). This CDR3 has 14 residues. CDR3: CASSTRDRVSEQYF. CDR3 nucleotide sequence: TGTGCCAGTAGTACCCGGGACAGGGTGAGCGAGCAGTACTTC. Full variable domain (outside the CDR3, taken from reference TRBV19 and TRBJ2-7): DGGITQSPKYLFRKEGQNVTLSCEQNLNHDAMYWYRQDPGQGLRLIYYSQIVNDFQKGDIAEGYSVSREKKESFPLTVTSAQKNPTAFYLCASSTRDRVSEQYFGPGTRLTVT.

The V and J genes are TRBV5-1 and TRBJ2-2; 9 positions agree with TRBD1. Germline CDR1 SGHRS, CDR2 YFSETQ. The ends lost 5 bases at V and 1 base at J; junction bases unmatched: 6. The CDR3 length is 16 residues. The DNA for the CDR3 is TGCGCCAGCAGAGCGGAGGGACAGGGGAACACCGGGGAGCTGTTTTTT. This gives the protein CASRAEGQGNTGELFF.

The genes are TRBV29-1 and TRBJ2-5; weak D call: TRBD2 (5 bases). Deletions cut 4 bases from V and 4 bases from J, with 13 bases between. Germline V gene sequence: CDR1 SQVTM, CDR2 ANQGSEA. The CDR3 contains 13 residues. CDR3 region: CSVARLARETQYF. For the CDR3, the DNA is TGCAGCGTTGCCCGGCTAGCCCGAGAGACCCAGTACTTC.

The genes are TRBV28 and TRBJ2-3, with unresolved D. This CDR3 contains 13 residues. The germline V gene encodes CDR1 MDHEN and CDR2 SYDVKM. The V and J ends lost 3 bases and 6 bases respectively, with 10 bases between them. The CDR3 here is CASSFLIGDTQYF. Written as DNA, the CDR3 is TGTGCCAGCAGTTTTCTAATCGGGGATACGCAGTATTTT. The whole variable domain, filled in from reference TRBV28 and TRBJ2-3, reads DVKVTQSSRYLVKRTGEKVFLECVQDMDHENMFWYRQDPGLGLRLIYFSYDVKMKEKGDIPEGYSVSREKKERFSLILESASTNQTSMYLCASSFLIGDTQYFGPGTRLTVL.

This clone was recorded only once. The J gene is TRBJ1-1, the V gene TRBV2; TRBD1 matches 8 bases. The CDR3 is 13 residues long. Germline V gene data show CDR1 as SNHLY and CDR2 as FYNNEI. With V trimmed by 7 bases and J by 1 base, 2 bases remained unmatched. DNA of the CDR3: TGTGCCAGCACGGACAGGGCGAACACTGAAGCTTTCTTT. It yields the protein CASTDRANTEAFF.

The gene calls are TRBV7-9 and TRBJ2-1; D perhaps matches TRBD2 (5 bases). The V end lost 5 bases, the J end lost 7 bases, and 12 bases lay between the germline ends. The CDR3 contains 13 residues. CDR1 is SEHNR and CDR2 is FQNEAQ in the germline V gene (reference sequence). CDR3 nucleotides: TGTGCCAGCAGCCGCAGCGGCCCTAATGAGCAGTTCTTC. Protein: CASSRSGPNEQFF.

The CDR3 DNA reads as TGCGCCAGCAGCTTGACAGGGACCTCTGGAAACACCATATATTTT. Its translation: CASSLTGTSGNTIYF. This sequence joins TRBV5-1 and TRBJ1-3; a weak D match, TRBD1 (6 bases). The germline V gene has CDR1 SGHRS and CDR2 YFSETQ. The CDR3 consists of 15 residues. The germline V and J ends were trimmed by 1 base and 0 bases, with 8 bases remaining between them.

The chain couples TRBV29-1 to TRBJ2-7; the D gene is possibly TRBD2 (6 bases). V dropped 6 bases and J dropped 0 bases, with 15 bases sitting between them. Per germline, CDR1 SQVTM and CDR2 ANQGSEA. The CDR3 is 14 residues long. The CDR3 protein is CSVGGPQVSYEQYF. CDR3 coding DNA: TGCAGCGTGGGGGGACCGCAAGTCTCCTACGAGCAGTACTTC.

J is TRBJ2-5 and V is TRBV11-3; 14 bases fit TRBD2. CDR1 is SGHNT, CDR2 YENEEA, per germline. J was trimmed by 3 bases and V by 6 bases; bases with no gene match: 15. This CDR3 region has 19 residues. The CDR3 DNA follows: TGTGCCAGCAGTCCTTCCGGGACTAGCGGGAGTTGGCGGAAAGAGACCCAGTACTTC. Translation: CASSPSGTSGSWRKETQYF.